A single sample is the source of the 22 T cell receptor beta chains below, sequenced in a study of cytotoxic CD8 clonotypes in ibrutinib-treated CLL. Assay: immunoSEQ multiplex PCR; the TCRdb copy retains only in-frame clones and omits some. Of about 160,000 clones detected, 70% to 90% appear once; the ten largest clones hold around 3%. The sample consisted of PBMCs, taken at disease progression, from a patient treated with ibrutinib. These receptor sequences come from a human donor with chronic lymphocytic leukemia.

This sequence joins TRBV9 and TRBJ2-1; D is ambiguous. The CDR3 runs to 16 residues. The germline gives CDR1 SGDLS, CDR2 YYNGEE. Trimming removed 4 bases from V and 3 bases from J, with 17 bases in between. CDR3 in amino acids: CASSSTPQLDYNEQFF. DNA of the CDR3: TGTGCCAGCAGCTCCACGCCCCAGCTCGACTACAATGAGCAGTTCTTC. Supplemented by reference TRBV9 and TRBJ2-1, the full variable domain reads DSGVTQTPKHLITATGQRVTLRCSPRSGDLSVYWYQQSLDQGLQFLIQYYNGEERAKGNILERFSAQQFPDLHSELNLSSLELGDSALYFCASSSTPQLDYNEQFFGPGTRLTVL.

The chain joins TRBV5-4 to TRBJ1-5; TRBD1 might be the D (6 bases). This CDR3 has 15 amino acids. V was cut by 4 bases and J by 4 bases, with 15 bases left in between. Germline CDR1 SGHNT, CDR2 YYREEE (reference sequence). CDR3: CASSLGGRENQPQHF. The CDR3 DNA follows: TGTGCCAGCAGCCTAGGGGGGCGTGAAAATCAGCCCCAGCATTTT. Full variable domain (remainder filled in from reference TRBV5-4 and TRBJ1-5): ETGVTQSPTHLIKTRGQQVTLRCSSQSGHNTVSWYQQALGQGPQFIFQYYREEENGRGNFPPRFSGLQFPNYSSELNVNALELDDSALYLCASSLGGRENQPQHFGDGTRLSIL.

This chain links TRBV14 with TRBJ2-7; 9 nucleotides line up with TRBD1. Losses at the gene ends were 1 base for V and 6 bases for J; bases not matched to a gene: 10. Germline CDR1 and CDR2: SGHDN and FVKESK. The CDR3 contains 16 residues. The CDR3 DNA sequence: TGTGCCAGCAGCCAAGTATCGGGGACAGGGACGCGCGAGCAGTACTTC. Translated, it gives CASSQVSGTGTREQYF.

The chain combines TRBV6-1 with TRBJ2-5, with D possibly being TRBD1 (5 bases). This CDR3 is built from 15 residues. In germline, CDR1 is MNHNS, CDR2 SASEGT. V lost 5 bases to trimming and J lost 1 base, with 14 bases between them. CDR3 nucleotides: TGTGCCAGCAGTCGGACACGCACACCCCAAGAGACCCAGTACTTC. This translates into CASSRTRTPQETQYF.

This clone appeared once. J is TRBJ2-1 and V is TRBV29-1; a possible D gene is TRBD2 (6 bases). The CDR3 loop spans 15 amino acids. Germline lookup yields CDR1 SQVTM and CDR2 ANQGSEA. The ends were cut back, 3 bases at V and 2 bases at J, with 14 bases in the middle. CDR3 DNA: TGCAGCGTTGACGGGGCGGGGTACCCCTACAATGAGCAGTTCTTC. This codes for CSVDGAGYPYNEQFF.

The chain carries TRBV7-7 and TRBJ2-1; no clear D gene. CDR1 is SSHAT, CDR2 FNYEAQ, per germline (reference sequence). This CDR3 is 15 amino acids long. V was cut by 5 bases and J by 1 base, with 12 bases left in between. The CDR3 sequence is CASSRGGPSYNEQFF. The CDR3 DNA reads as TGTGCCAGCAGCCGCGGTGGGCCATCCTACAATGAGCAGTTCTTC. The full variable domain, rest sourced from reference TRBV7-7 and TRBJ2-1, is GAGVSQSPRYKVTKRGQDVTLRCDPISSHATLYWYQQALGQGPEFLTYFNYEAQPDKSGLPSDRFSAERPEGSISTLTIQRTEQRDSAMYRCASSRGGPSYNEQFFGPGTRLTVL.

The CDR3 DNA reads as TGTGCCAGCAGCTCACCAGACGGGTCCTACGAGCAGTACTTC. Its protein is CASSSPDGSYEQYF. The rearrangement uses TRBV7-9 and TRBJ2-7; D is undetermined. The CDR3 loop spans 14 amino acids. Trimming stripped 4 bases from V and 1 base from J, with 11 bases between. Germline CDR1 reads SEHNR; CDR2 reads FQNEAQ (reference sequence).

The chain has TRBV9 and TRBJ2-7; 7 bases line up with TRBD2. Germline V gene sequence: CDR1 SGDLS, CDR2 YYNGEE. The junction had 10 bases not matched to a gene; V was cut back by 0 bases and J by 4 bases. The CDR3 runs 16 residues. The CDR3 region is CASSVGTAGAVYEQYF. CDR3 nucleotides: TGTGCCAGCAGCGTAGGTACCGCGGGAGCGGTATACGAGCAGTACTTC.

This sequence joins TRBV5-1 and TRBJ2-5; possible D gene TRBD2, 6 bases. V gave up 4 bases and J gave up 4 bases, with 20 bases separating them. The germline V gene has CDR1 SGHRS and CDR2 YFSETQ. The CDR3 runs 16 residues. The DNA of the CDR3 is TGCGCCAGCAGCCCGGTATTCAATGAGGGAGGAGAGACCCAGTACTTC. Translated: CASSPVFNEGGETQYF.

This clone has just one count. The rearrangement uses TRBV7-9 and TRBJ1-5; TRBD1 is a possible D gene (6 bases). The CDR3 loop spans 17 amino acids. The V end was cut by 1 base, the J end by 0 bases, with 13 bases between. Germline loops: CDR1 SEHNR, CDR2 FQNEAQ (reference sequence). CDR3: CASSLGGTSYSNQPQHF. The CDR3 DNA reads TGTGCCAGCAGCTTAGGTGGGACAAGCTATAGCAATCAGCCCCAGCATTTT.

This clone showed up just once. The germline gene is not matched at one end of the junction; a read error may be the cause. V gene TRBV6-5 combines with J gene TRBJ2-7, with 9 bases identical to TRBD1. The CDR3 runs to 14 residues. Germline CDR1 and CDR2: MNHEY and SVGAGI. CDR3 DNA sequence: TGTGCCAGCAGGAGTACAGGGGGCTCCCACGAGCAGTACTTC. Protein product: CASRSTGGSHEQYF.

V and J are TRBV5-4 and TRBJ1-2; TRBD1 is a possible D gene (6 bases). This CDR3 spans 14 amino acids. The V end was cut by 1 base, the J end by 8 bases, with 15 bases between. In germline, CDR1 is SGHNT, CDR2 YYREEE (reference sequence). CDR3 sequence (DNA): TGTGCCAGCAGCTTGTGGGGGGCGAACAGAGGCTACACCTTC. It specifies CASSLWGANRGYTF. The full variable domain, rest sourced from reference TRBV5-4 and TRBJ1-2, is ETGVTQSPTHLIKTRGQQVTLRCSSQSGHNTVSWYQQALGQGPQFIFQYYREEENGRGNFPPRFSGLQFPNYSSELNVNALELDDSALYLCASSLWGANRGYTFGSGTRLTVV.

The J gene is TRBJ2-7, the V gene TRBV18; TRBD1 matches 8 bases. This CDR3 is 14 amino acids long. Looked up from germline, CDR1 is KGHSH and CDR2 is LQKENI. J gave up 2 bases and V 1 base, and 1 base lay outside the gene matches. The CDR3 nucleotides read TGTGCCAGCTCACCACGACAGGGGCCCTACGAGCAGTACTTC. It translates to CASSPRQGPYEQYF.

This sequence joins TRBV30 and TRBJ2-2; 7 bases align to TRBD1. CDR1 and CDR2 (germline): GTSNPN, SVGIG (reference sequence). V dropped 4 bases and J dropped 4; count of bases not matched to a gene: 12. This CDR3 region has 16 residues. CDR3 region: CAWTQPADRVTGELFF. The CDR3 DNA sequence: TGTGCCTGGACTCAACCTGCTGACAGGGTCACCGGGGAGCTGTTTTTT.

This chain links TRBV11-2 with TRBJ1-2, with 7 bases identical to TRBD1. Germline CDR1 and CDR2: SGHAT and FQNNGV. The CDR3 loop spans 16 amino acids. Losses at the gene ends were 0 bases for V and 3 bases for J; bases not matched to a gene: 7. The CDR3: CASSLDPAGGDYGYTF. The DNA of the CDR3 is TGTGCCAGCAGCTTAGATCCGGCAGGGGGAGACTATGGCTACACCTTC.

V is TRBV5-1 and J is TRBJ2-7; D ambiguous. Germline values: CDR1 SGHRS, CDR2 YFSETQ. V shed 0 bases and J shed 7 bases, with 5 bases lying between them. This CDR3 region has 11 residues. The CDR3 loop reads CASSLVSEQYF. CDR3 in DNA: TGCGCCAGCAGCTTGGTCTCAGAGCAGTACTTC.

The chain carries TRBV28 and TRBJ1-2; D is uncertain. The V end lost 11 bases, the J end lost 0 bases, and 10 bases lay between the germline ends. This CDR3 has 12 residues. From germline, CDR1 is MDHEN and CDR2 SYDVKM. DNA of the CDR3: TGTGCCGCACGACGGACTAACTATGGCTACACCTTC. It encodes CAARRTNYGYTF.

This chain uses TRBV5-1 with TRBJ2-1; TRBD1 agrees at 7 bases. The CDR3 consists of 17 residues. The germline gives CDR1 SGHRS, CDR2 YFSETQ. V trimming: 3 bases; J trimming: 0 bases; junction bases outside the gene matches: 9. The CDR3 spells CASSSGPAGGSYNEQFF. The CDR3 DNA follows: TGCGCCAGCAGCTCGGGGCCCGCAGGGGGCTCCTACAATGAGCAGTTCTTC.

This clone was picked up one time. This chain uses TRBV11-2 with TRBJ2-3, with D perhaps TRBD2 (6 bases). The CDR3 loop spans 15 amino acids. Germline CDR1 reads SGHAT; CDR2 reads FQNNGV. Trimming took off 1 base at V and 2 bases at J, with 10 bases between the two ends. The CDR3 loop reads CASSLVLDYTDTQYF. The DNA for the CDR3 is TGTGCCAGCAGCTTAGTTTTGGACTACACAGATACGCAGTATTTT.

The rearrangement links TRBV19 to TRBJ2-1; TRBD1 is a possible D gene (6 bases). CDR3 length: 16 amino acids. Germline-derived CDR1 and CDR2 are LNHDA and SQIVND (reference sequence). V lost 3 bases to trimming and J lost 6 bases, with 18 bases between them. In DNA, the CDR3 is TGTGCCAGTAGTATTAGAGGGCAGGGGAACGGCAATGAGCAGTTCTTC. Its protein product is CASSIRGQGNGNEQFF.

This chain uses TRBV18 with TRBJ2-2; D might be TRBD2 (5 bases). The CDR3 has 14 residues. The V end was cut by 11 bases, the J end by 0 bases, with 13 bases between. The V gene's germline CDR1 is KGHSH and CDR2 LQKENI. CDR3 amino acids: CAPLGAANTGELFF. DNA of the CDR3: TGTGCCCCCCTGGGAGCCGCGAACACCGGGGAGCTGTTTTTT. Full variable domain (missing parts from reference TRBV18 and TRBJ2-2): NAGVMQNPRHLVRRRGQEARLRCSPMKGHSHVYWYRQLPEEGLKFMVYLQKENIIDESGMPKERFSAEFPKEGPSILRIQQVVRGDSAAYFCAPLGAANTGELFFGEGSRLTVL.

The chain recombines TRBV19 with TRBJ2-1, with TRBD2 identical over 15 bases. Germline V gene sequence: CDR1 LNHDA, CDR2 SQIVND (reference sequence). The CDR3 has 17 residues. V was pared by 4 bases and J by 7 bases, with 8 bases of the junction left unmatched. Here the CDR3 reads CASSKGLAGGPVNEQFF. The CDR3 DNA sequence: TGTGCCAGTAGTAAAGGACTAGCGGGAGGGCCTGTGAATGAGCAGTTCTTC.